Listed below are T cell receptor beta chains from one sample, sequenced in a study of siplizumab effects on memory and regulatory T cells. Measured with immunoSEQ multiplex PCR; TCRdb has only the in-frame clones, and not every one. The sample has about 50,000 clones, roughly 84% seen once. Sample: naive CD8+ T cells sorted from blood. The receptors here all came from a human donor in good health. CDR3s include the opening cysteine and the closing phenylalanine or tryptophan. The order of the fields is D gene, J gene, clone size, V gene, CDR3 DNA, CDR3 protein. A D gene is named only where the DNA matches it firmly. Clone size, where shown, is once, few, many, or a class for clones that have expanded.

D: -
J: TRBJ2-7
size: -
V: TRBV5-1
DNA: TGCGCCAGCAGCTTGGAACCAGGGTGGAACGAGCAGTACTTC
CDR3: CASSLEPGWNEQYF

D: -
J: TRBJ1-5
size: -
V: TRBV5-5
DNA: TGTGCCAGCAGCCTACAGGGAAGCAATCAGCCCCAGCATTTT
CDR3: CASSLQGSNQPQHF

D: -
J: TRBJ2-7
size: -
V: TRBV5-5
DNA: TGTGCCAGCAGCGGGAGTTGGGGGAGCGAGCAGTACTTC
CDR3: CASSGSWGSEQYF

D: TRBD1
J: TRBJ2-7
size: -
V: TRBV7-8
DNA: TGTGCCAGCAGGGACACAGGGGATTACGAGCAGTACTTC
CDR3: CASRDTGDYEQYF

D: TRBD2
J: TRBJ2-1
size: -
V: TRBV11-2
DNA: TGTGCCAGCAGCACACTAGCGGAGAATTACAATGAGCAGTTCTTC
CDR3: CASSTLAENYNEQFF

D: -
J: TRBJ2-2
size: -
V: TRBV25-1
DNA: TGTGCCAGCAGTGAATACCCCTACACTGGGAAGAACACCGGGGAGCTGTTTTTT
CDR3: CASSEYPYTGKNTGELFF

D: -
J: TRBJ2-7
size: -
V: TRBV27
DNA: TGTGCCAGCAGCGGGACCTACGAGCAGTACTTC
CDR3: CASSGTYEQYF

D: TRBD1
J: TRBJ2-7
size: once
V: TRBV2
DNA: TGTGCCAGCAGGGGGGACAGGGTTACTTCCTACGAGCAGTACTTC
CDR3: CASRGDRVTSYEQYF

D: -
J: TRBJ1-1
size: -
V: TRBV7-9
DNA: TGTGCCAGCAGCTTATCCGTCAGCACTGAAGCTTTCTTT
CDR3: CASSLSVSTEAFF

D: -
J: TRBJ2-1
size: once
V: TRBV7-9
DNA: TGTGCCAGCAGCCCCCGCTTCGACAATGAGCAGTTCTTC
CDR3: CASSPRFDNEQFF

D: -
J: TRBJ1-2
size: -
V: TRBV6-6
DNA: TGTGCCAGCAGTTACTCGGGTGATGGCTACACCTTC
CDR3: CASSYSGDGYTF